This T cell receptor (beta chain) was sequenced for a study of metastatic and nonmetastatic thyroid tumors. As for the study in general: Across blood and tumor or nodule tissue, repertoires from malignant and benign thyroid patients were compared with one another. Overall study results and limits: Reportedly, malignant thyroid tumors had significantly higher TCR beta diversity than benign nodules, in blood and tumor.

A word on this clone: Its specificity is not known.

The V end was cut by 5 bases, the J end by 2 bases, with 15 bases between. Germline CDR1 SGHAT, CDR2 FQNNGV. The CDR3 totals 15 residues. Prior to thyroid surgery, none of the patients had received any treatment. Authors' data handling: A classifier for distant metastasis in papillary thyroid cancer was constructed using CDR3 differences observed across clinicopathological groups. TCRdb re-called clones via MiXCR from the PCR reads. Here the V and J calls rest on TCRdb's processing, not on the authors' analysis. Among roughly 21,000 clones listed, 25% to 30% were seen once. This TCR was sampled from a male donor with papillary thyroid cancer or a benign thyroid nodule (not recorded which). Some clones in this sample may be carry-over from other donors' samples. The source material was tumor tissue. V is TRBV11-2 and J is TRBJ1-2; tentatively, D is TRBD1 (5 bases). The CDR3 reads CASSGQTVGNYGYTF. The CDR3 nucleotides read TGTGCCAGCAGCGGCCAGACAGTGGGCAACTATGGCTACACCTTC. Based on the CDR3 plus reference TRBV11-2 and TRBJ1-2, the full variable domain is EAGVAQSPRYKIIEKRQSVAFWCNPISGHATLYWYQQILGQGPKLLIQFQNNGVVDDSQLPKDRFSAERLKGVDSTLKIQPAKLEDSAVYLCASSGQTVGNYGYTFGSGTRLTVV.